These 7 T cell receptor beta chains were sequenced from one sample in a study of T cell repertoires in cytomegalovirus infection. Via MiXCR, TCRdb re-called the reads, giving one row per CDR3 protein. The table lists about 130,000 distinct CDR3 sequences, roughly 9% of them singletons. Sequenced: PBMCs. These receptors were collected from a human donor in good health (CMV status not recorded). Some clones in this sample may be carry-over from other donors' samples.

This clonotype was observed at least ten times. The chain couples TRBV29-1 to TRBJ1-1; D possibly corresponds to TRBD1 (6 bases). Germline V lookup: CDR1 SQVTM, CDR2 ANQGSEA. The CDR3 contains 16 residues. Here the CDR3 reads CREFTGAYGGRGQAFF. The CDR3 DNA reads TGCAGGGAATTCACTGGGGCGTACGGAGGCAGGGGACAAGCTTTCTTT.

This clonotype was seen many times. V usage is TRBV2 and J usage is TRBJ1-1; D is unresolved. The length of the CDR3 is 14 residues. Germline V gene sequence: CDR1 SNHLY, CDR2 FYNNEI. With 2 bases removed from V and 3 bases from J, the gap between germline ends came to 10 bases. The DNA for the CDR3 is TGTGCCAGCAGTGAACTTAGAACGGACACTGAAGCTTTCTTT. Protein product: CASSELRTDTEAFF.

This clonotype has only a few counts. The rearrangement uses TRBV6-2 or TRBV6-3 and TRBJ1-1, with a tentative D call TRBD1 (6 bases). V lost 7 bases, J lost 0 bases, and 21 bases lay in between. The CDR3 sequence is 17 residues long. Germline V gives CDR1 MNHEY, CDR2 SVGEGT. This CDR3 is CASIHRVRPPLNTEAFF. CDR3 nucleotides: TGTGCCAGCATTCACAGGGTACGGCCCCCCTTGAACACTGAAGCTTTCTTT.

This clonotype was picked up many times. The CDR3 nucleotides read TGTGCCAGCAGTCCCCCAGGCCCGGGACTAGCGCCTTCGGGAGAGCAGTTCTTC. This sequence encodes CASSPPGPGLAPSGEQFF. J is TRBJ2-1 and V is TRBV28; TRBD2 aligns across 10 bases. V dropped 5 bases and J dropped 10; count of bases not matched to a gene: 20. The V gene's germline CDR1 is MDHEN and CDR2 SYDVKM. The CDR3 is 18 amino acids.

This clonotype was seen more than once but under ten times. This sequence joins TRBV15 and TRBJ1-3; D gene ambiguous. In germline, CDR1 is LNHNV, CDR2 YYDKDF (reference sequence). Trimming pared 1 base from V and 0 bases from J, leaving 10 bases between. The CDR3 runs to 16 residues. The CDR3 nucleotides read TGTGCCACCAGCAGAGCTGGACGGAGCTCTGGAAACACCATATATTTT. Translated, it gives CATSRAGRSSGNTIYF.

Many counts were recorded for this clonotype. The chain joins TRBV5-1 to TRBJ1-5; possibly TRBD1 for D (6 bases). Germline CDR1 SGHRS, CDR2 YFSETQ. The CDR3 totals 16 residues. V lost 0 bases and J lost 0, with 10 bases in between. CDR3 DNA: TGCGCCAGCAGCTTGGGCAGGGGTGGTAGCAATCAGCCCCAGCATTTT. Its translation: CASSLGRGGSNQPQHF. Drawing the rest from reference TRBV5-1 and TRBJ1-5, the complete variable domain is KAGVTQTPRYLIKTRGQQVTLSCSPISGHRSVSWYQQTPGQGLQFLFEYFSETQRNKGNFPGRFSGRQFSNSRSEMNVSTLELGDSALYLCASSLGRGGSNQPQHFGDGTRLSIL.

This clonotype was picked up many times. V gene TRBV7-2 combines with J gene TRBJ2-3, with D possibly matching TRBD2 (6 bases). From germline, CDR1 is SGHTA and CDR2 FQGNSA. With 4 bases removed from V and 10 bases from J, the gap between germline ends came to 12 bases. The CDR3 is made up of 12 amino acids. The CDR3 reads CASSSHGGAQYF. CDR3 nucleotide sequence: TGTGCCAGCAGCTCCCACGGCGGGGCGCAGTATTTT.